This T cell receptor beta chain was sequenced in a study of human T cells and chemical hapten exposure. CDR1 is ENHRY and CDR2 is SYGVKD in the germline V gene. Trimming left V 8 bases short and J 0 bases short, with 7 bases between. This CDR3 has 12 amino acids. Regarding time point: patch test 1, 2 weeks after DPC sensitization. The treatment is: therapeutic diphenylcyclopropenone sensitization with weekly scalp DPC. At patch-test visits, sampling came before the patch test. For the library, individual cDNA molecules each received unique molecular identifiers. MiXCR was run by TCRdb on the RACE reads, yielding one entry per CDR3 protein. The sample shows about 120,000 distinct CDR3 sequences, roughly 15% of them seen only once.

The chain links TRBV10-3 to TRBJ1-2; D gene unclear. Material: whole blood, obtained in connection with sensitization to the hapten diphenylcyclopropenone (DPC). The origin of this receptor is a young man with alopecia areata. Some clones in this sample may be carry-over from other donors' samples. Here the CDR3 reads CAIALANYGYTF. CDR3 DNA: TGTGCCATCGCTCTGGCTAACTATGGCTACACCTTC.